What follows are 24 T cell receptor beta chains derived from one specimen sequenced in a study of blood T cell repertoires in COVID-19 (dated by TCRdb to 2020 to 2021). Library preparation employed the immunoSEQ multiplex PCR assay. TCRdb's version of the immuneACCESS table is confined to in-frame rearrangements and falls short of the full clone set. An unresolved V gene accounts for under half of the shortfall where checked; the remainder is of unknown origin. The sample table shows 75,000 to 90,000 clones, and less than 95% are seen once. The top ten hold 1% of the sample. The sample comprised peripheral blood. These receptors were collected from a woman between 45 and 65 years old in a cohort sampled during active COVID-19.

The chain has TRBV10-3 and TRBJ1-1; TRBD1 might be the D (6 bases). The CDR3 totals 13 residues. Trimming shortened V by 4 bases and J by 11 bases, and 17 bases separated the two germline ends. From germline, CDR1 is ENHRY and CDR2 SYGVKD. Written as DNA, the CDR3 is TGTGCCATCAGTGCTGATGGGGGGGCTCGCGCTTTCTTT. This sequence encodes CAISADGGARAFF.

The chain carries TRBV11-3 and TRBJ2-3, with D hard to call. The germline CDR1 and CDR2 sequences are SGHNT and YENEEA. The CDR3 extends over 13 amino acids. V dropped 5 bases and J dropped 5 bases, with 11 bases sitting between them. The CDR3 bases are TGTGCCAGCAGCCTCTCTGAGTTAGATACGCAGTATTTT. Its protein product is CASSLSELDTQYF.

This clone was picked up one time. The chain recombines TRBV3-1 (or the pseudogene TRBV3-2) with TRBJ2-3; 7 bases map to TRBD2. The CDR3 runs to 18 residues. Germline loops: CDR1 LGHDT, CDR2 YNNKEL (reference sequence). V trimming: 0 bases; J trimming: 1 base; junction bases outside the gene matches: 10. The CDR3 sequence: CASSQDWGGSRGTDTQYF. For the CDR3, the DNA is TGTGCCAGCAGCCAAGATTGGGGCGGGAGCAGGGGCACAGATACGCAGTATTTT.

The rearrangement uses TRBV19 and TRBJ2-1, with 7 nucleotides matching TRBD2. This CDR3 is built from 15 residues. The germline V gene encodes CDR1 LNHDA and CDR2 SQIVND (reference sequence). With 7 bases clipped from V and 6 bases from J, the junction kept 12 bases outside the gene matches. The CDR3 loop is CASTPGGLPSNEQFF. The CDR3 coding sequence is TGTGCCAGTACCCCGGGAGGCCTGCCCAGCAATGAGCAGTTCTTC.

CDR3 amino acids: CASSPSGGDYGYTF. The DNA of the CDR3 is TGCGCCAGCAGCCCGTCGGGGGGCGACTATGGCTACACCTTC. The chain couples TRBV5-1 to TRBJ1-2; TRBD1 might be the D (6 bases). Per germline, CDR1 SGHRS and CDR2 YFSETQ. This CDR3 region has 14 residues. V lost 4 bases and J lost 3, with 13 bases in between. Drawing the rest from reference TRBV5-1 and TRBJ1-2, the complete variable domain is KAGVTQTPRYLIKTRGQQVTLSCSPISGHRSVSWYQQTPGQGLQFLFEYFSETQRNKGNFPGRFSGRQFSNSRSEMNVSTLELGDSALYLCASSPSGGDYGYTFGSGTRLTVV.

The V call is TRBV3-1 (or the pseudogene TRBV3-2), the J call TRBJ1-2, with 7 bases matching TRBD1. This CDR3 is built from 12 residues. Per germline, CDR1 LGHDT and CDR2 YNNKEL (reference sequence). Germline trimming cut 6 bases from V and 8 bases from J; bases unmatched to any gene: 6. CDR3 in DNA: TGTGCCAGCAGTCGACAGGGAGGCGGCTACACCTTC. Translation: CASSRQGGGYTF.

This chain joins TRBV28 and TRBJ1-1, with a weak D call TRBD1 (5 bases). CDR1 is MDHEN and CDR2 is SYDVKM in the germline V gene. V shed 10 bases and J shed 10 bases, with 19 bases lying between them. This CDR3 spans 12 amino acids. Written as DNA, the CDR3 is TGTGCCATCCTCCAGGTAGGGAGGGGAGCTTTCTTT. It codes for CAILQVGRGAFF.

The chain uses TRBV27 and TRBJ1-2; no clear D. Germline values: CDR1 MNHEY, CDR2 SMNVEV (reference sequence). This CDR3 spans 11 amino acids. Trimming cost V 8 bases and J 2 bases, with 6 bases left between them. The CDR3 loop reads CASGENYGYTF. The CDR3 nucleotides read TGTGCCAGCGGGGAGAACTATGGCTACACCTTC.

The sample holds a few counts of this clone. This chain links TRBV5-1 with TRBJ2-7; possible D gene TRBD1, 6 bases. The CDR3 contains 15 residues. Trimming took off 4 bases at V and 0 bases at J, with 14 bases between the two ends. The germline gives CDR1 SGHRS, CDR2 YFSETQ. This CDR3 is CASSRSTGSSYEQYF. CDR3 in DNA: TGCGCCAGCAGCCGTTCGACAGGAAGCTCCTACGAGCAGTACTTC.

This chain uses TRBV11-2 with TRBJ1-2; 8 bases match TRBD1. Germline V gene sequence: CDR1 SGHAT, CDR2 FQNNGV. This CDR3 contains 15 residues. V lost 5 bases to trimming and J lost 7 bases; unmatched junction nucleotides: 12. For the CDR3, the DNA is TGTGCCAGCAGCACCACCGGGACAGGCTTTCGTGGCTACACCTTC. Its protein is CASSTTGTGFRGYTF.

The rearrangement links TRBV29-1 to TRBJ2-1; D unclear. Germline V gene lookup returns CDR1 SQVTM and CDR2 ANQGSEA. CDR3 size: 14 residues. Deletions cut 1 base from V and 5 bases from J, with 12 bases between. In DNA, the CDR3 is TGCAGCGTTGAAGGTGCTACTACTAACAATGAGCAGTTCTTC. Its translation is CSVEGATTNNEQFF.

This clone is a singleton in its sample. The chain uses TRBV7-3 and TRBJ2-2, with D tentatively TRBD2 (5 bases). The V and J ends lost 4 bases and 7 bases respectively, with 16 bases between them. Germline V lookup: CDR1 SGHTA, CDR2 FQGTGA. The CDR3 extends over 15 amino acids. CDR3 in amino acids: CASSSYERGGGELFF. CDR3 bases: TGTGCCAGCAGCTCCTATGAAAGAGGAGGCGGGGAGCTGTTTTTT.

The chain carries TRBV24-1 and TRBJ2-3; perhaps TRBD1 as D (6 bases). The ends were cut back, 9 bases at V and 4 bases at J, with 16 bases in the middle. The CDR3 runs to 14 residues. The V gene's germline CDR1 is KGHDR and CDR2 SFDVKD. CDR3 DNA: TGTGCCACCTCCGGTGACAGGTTATCAGATACGCAGTATTTT. This gives the protein CATSGDRLSDTQYF.

This chain connects TRBV28 to TRBJ2-3, with D perhaps matching TRBD2 (5 bases). Per the germline V gene, CDR1 is MDHEN and CDR2 is SYDVKM. With 3 bases removed from V and 3 bases from J, the gap between germline ends came to 13 bases. The CDR3 is 15 residues long. The CDR3 loop is CASSFPGLQTDTQYF. The CDR3 coding sequence is TGTGCCAGCAGTTTCCCGGGGTTGCAGACAGATACGCAGTATTTT. Looking up the rest from reference TRBV28 and TRBJ2-3 gives the full variable domain: DVKVTQSSRYLVKRTGEKVFLECVQDMDHENMFWYRQDPGLGLRLIYFSYDVKMKEKGDIPEGYSVSREKKERFSLILESASTNQTSMYLCASSFPGLQTDTQYFGPGTRLTVL.

J is TRBJ1-4 and V is TRBV5-1, with TRBD1 matching over 7 bases. CDR3 length equals 16 residues. The J segment lost 4 bases and the V segment lost 0 bases, leaving 6 bases of the junction unmatched. The germline gives CDR1 SGHRS, CDR2 YFSETQ. Here the CDR3 DNA reads TGCGCCAGCAGCTTGGAGCTCGGGACAGATAATGAAAAACTGTTTTTT. It encodes CASSLELGTDNEKLFF.

The chain links TRBV28 to TRBJ1-2; 8 nucleotides line up with TRBD1. This CDR3 is built from 16 residues. Per germline, CDR1 MDHEN and CDR2 SYDVKM. J gave up 4 bases and V 5 bases, and 12 bases lay outside the gene matches. The chain's CDR3 is CASSGTSTGEIYGYTF. As DNA, the CDR3 is TGTGCCAGCAGTGGAACCTCGACAGGGGAAATCTATGGCTACACCTTC.

This rearrangement joins TRBV6-2 or TRBV6-3 to TRBJ2-5; 16 bases align to TRBD2. CDR3 length: 18 amino acids. Germline V lookup: CDR1 MNHEY, CDR2 SVGEGT. The J segment lost 5 bases and the V segment lost 6 bases, leaving 12 bases of the junction unmatched. In nucleotides, the CDR3 is TGTGCCAGCAGCCCGGGACTAGCGGGAGGGGAGGAGGAGGAGACCCAGTACTTC. It codes for CASSPGLAGGEEEETQYF.

This chain joins TRBV9 and TRBJ2-1; 11 nucleotides match TRBD2. J lost 5 bases, V lost 4 bases, and 5 bases had no gene match. The CDR3 has 15 residues. CDR1 and CDR2 (germline): SGDLS, YYNGEE. The CDR3 region is CASSLRLAGNNEQFF. For the CDR3, the DNA is TGTGCCAGCAGCCTCAGACTAGCGGGGAACAATGAGCAGTTCTTC.

This chain joins TRBV28 and TRBJ2-5; TRBD2 might be the D (5 bases). V was shortened by 3 bases and J by 5 bases, with 10 bases between the two germline ends. This CDR3 is built from 13 residues. The germline CDR1 and CDR2 sequences are MDHEN and SYDVKM. The CDR3 region is CASSFRGLETQYF. CDR3 nucleotides: TGTGCCAGCAGTTTCAGAGGGTTGGAGACCCAGTACTTC.

This clone was detected ten times or more. The chain is built from TRBV5-1 and TRBJ2-7; 13 nucleotides line up with TRBD2. Per germline, CDR1 SGHRS and CDR2 YFSETQ. The CDR3 is 17 residues long. The V segment lost 3 bases and the J segment 5 bases; nucleotides outside the gene matches: 11. CDR3 region: CASSYNGLAGVYNEQYF. In DNA, the CDR3 is TGCGCCAGCAGCTATAACGGACTAGCGGGAGTCTATAACGAGCAGTACTTC.

The chain couples TRBV11-3 to TRBJ2-7; D remains unclear. V was trimmed by 2 bases and J by 5 bases, leaving 10 bases between them. Germline assignment: CDR1 SGHNT and CDR2 YENEEA. The CDR3 has 13 residues. CDR3 DNA sequence: TGTGCCAGCAGCTTATCCGTTAGCAACGAGCAGTACTTC. This sequence encodes CASSLSVSNEQYF.

This chain joins TRBV27 and TRBJ1-2, with D perhaps matching TRBD1 (6 bases). Deletions cut 3 bases from V and 2 bases from J, with 10 bases between. Germline-derived CDR1 and CDR2 are MNHEY and SMNVEV (reference sequence). The CDR3 runs 14 residues. CDR3 in DNA: TGTGCCAGCAGTTTGAGGGGGAGAAACTATGGCTACACCTTC. Its protein is CASSLRGRNYGYTF.

This rearrangement joins TRBV6-2 or TRBV6-3 to TRBJ1-1, with TRBD1 matching 8 bases. Germline V gene lookup returns CDR1 MNHEY and CDR2 SVGEGT. The length of the CDR3 is 15 residues. Losses at the gene ends were 6 bases for V and 7 bases for J; bases not matched to a gene: 13. The CDR3 here is CASSRGILGTGEAFF. Here the CDR3 DNA reads TGTGCCAGCAGCCGAGGCATTCTCGGGACAGGTGAAGCTTTCTTT.

The gene calls are TRBV2 and TRBJ2-1; 10 bases are a match to TRBD2. The V and J ends lost 0 bases and 10 bases, in that order; junction bases with no gene match: 6. The germline gives CDR1 SNHLY, CDR2 FYNNEI. The CDR3 has 15 amino acids. The CDR3, as DNA: TGTGCCAGCAGTGAAGCTGCTAGCGGGGGCCGAGAGCAGTTCTTC. It translates to CASSEAASGGREQFF.